These 22 T cell receptor beta chains came from one sample sequenced in a study of T cells in Graves' hyperthyroidism and ophthalmopathy. RNA transcripts were the template for amplifying TCR beta CDR3 regions. First-round RT-PCR of the TCR CDR3 relied on the HTBI primer set. One entry per CDR3 protein, called by TCRdb with MiXCR from the multiplex PCR reads. The data contain roughly 300,000 distinct CDR3 sequences, around 23% of them singletons. The sequencing sample was made of blood. The receptors here all came from a woman between 50 and 59 years old with Graves' hyperthyroidism.

The chain uses TRBV2 and TRBJ2-3; no reliable D call. The CDR3 is made up of 14 amino acids. Germline V gene data show CDR1 as SNHLY and CDR2 as FYNNEI. The ends were cut back, 6 bases at V and 1 base at J, with 11 bases in the middle. The CDR3 DNA reads as TGTGCCAGCAGCTCCATGGACGGCACAGATACGCAGTATTTT. Translating gives CASSSMDGTDTQYF.

The sample holds a few counts of this clonotype. This chain joins TRBV7-6 and TRBJ1-3; no clear D gene. Germline CDR1 SGHVS, CDR2 FNYEAQ. Trimming stripped 8 bases from V and 0 bases from J, with 20 bases between. The CDR3 sequence is 17 residues long. CDR3 coding DNA: TGTGCCAGCTCCCGCGGCCTCCAGCTTCTCTCTGGAAACACCATATATTTT. It specifies CASSRGLQLLSGNTIYF. Based on the CDR3 plus reference TRBV7-6 and TRBJ1-3, the full variable domain is GAGVSQSPRYKVTKRGQDVALRCDPISGHVSLYWYRQALGQGPEFLTYFNYEAQQDKSGLPNDRFSAERPEGSISTLTIQRTEQRDSAMYRCASSRGLQLLSGNTIYFGEGSWLTVV.

The rearrangement uses TRBV7-9 and TRBJ2-1, with TRBD1 identical over 9 bases. Germline V gives CDR1 SEHNR, CDR2 FQNEAQ (reference sequence). The J segment lost 7 bases and the V segment lost 4 bases, leaving 8 bases of the junction unmatched. The CDR3 runs to 15 residues. This chain's CDR3 is CASSSRGQGRNEQFF. The DNA of the CDR3 is TGTGCCAGCAGCTCCCGGGGACAGGGTCGAAATGAGCAGTTCTTC.

This clonotype was found many times. The V call is TRBV3-1, the J call TRBJ1-1; D is possibly TRBD1 (5 bases). V was pared by 4 bases and J by 1 base, with 10 bases between. Germline assignment: CDR1 LGHDT and CDR2 YNNKEL (reference sequence). The length of the CDR3 is 14 residues. CDR3: CASSPGRPNTEAFF. The CDR3, as DNA: TGTGCCAGCAGCCCGGGACGGCCGAACACTGAAGCTTTCTTT.

This clonotype was observed a few times. The chain joins TRBV25-1 to TRBJ1-4, with TRBD1 as a possible D gene (6 bases). The ends were cut back, 5 bases at V and 3 bases at J, with 13 bases in the middle. The CDR3 consists of 15 residues. CDR1 MGHDK and CDR2 SYGVNS come from the germline V gene. Written as DNA, the CDR3 is TGTGCCAGCAGTCCAGGGCAGGGGCCTAATGAAAAACTGTTTTTT. Translating it yields CASSPGQGPNEKLFF.

In this sample, this clonotype turned up many times. This rearrangement joins TRBV10-3 to TRBJ1-1; the D gene is possibly TRBD1 (5 bases). Germline values: CDR1 ENHRY, CDR2 SYGVKD. There are 12 residues in the CDR3. The ends were cut back, 2 bases at V and 10 bases at J, with 11 bases in the middle. The DNA of the CDR3 is TGTGCCATCAGTGAGCCGGGGGTTGGAGCTTTCTTT. This encodes CAISEPGVGAFF.

This clonotype has ten or more counts. The genes are TRBV28 and TRBJ2-3; 12 bases are shared with TRBD2. Per the germline V gene, CDR1 is MDHEN and CDR2 is SYDVKM. Germline trimming cut 2 bases from V and 5 bases from J; bases unmatched to any gene: 5. CDR3 length: 16 amino acids. The CDR3 region is CASSLTSGGLVDTQYF. CDR3 DNA: TGTGCCAGCAGTTTAACTAGCGGGGGGTTGGTAGATACGCAGTATTTT. Based on the CDR3 plus reference TRBV28 and TRBJ2-3, the full variable domain is DVKVTQSSRYLVKRTGEKVFLECVQDMDHENMFWYRQDPGLGLRLIYFSYDVKMKEKGDIPEGYSVSREKKERFSLILESASTNQTSMYLCASSLTSGGLVDTQYFGPGTRLTVL.

The genes are TRBV5-1 and TRBJ1-4; tentatively, D is TRBD1 (5 bases). CDR1 and CDR2 from the germline V gene are SGHRS and YFSETQ. Trimming removed 7 bases from V and 5 bases from J, with 12 bases in between. There are 13 residues in the CDR3. The CDR3 DNA sequence: TGCGCCAGCCGACAGAGTTCGAATGAAAAACTGTTTTTT. Translated, it gives CASRQSSNEKLFF.

This clonotype was detected ten times or more. This sequence joins TRBV12-3 or TRBV12-4 and TRBJ1-3; TRBD1 might be the D (5 bases). The CDR3 runs 12 residues. The V end was cut by 6 bases, the J end by 4 bases, with 7 bases between. The CDR3 sequence: CASRTGGNTIYF. In DNA form, the CDR3 reads TGTGCCAGCAGAACAGGCGGAAACACCATATATTTT.

Details on this clonotype: Just one base apart from a much larger clone, this may be a read error. The chain couples TRBV18 to TRBJ1-1, with D tentatively TRBD1 (5 bases). The V and J ends lost 3 bases and 4 bases respectively, with 15 bases between them. The CDR3 has 15 amino acids. The germline V gene has CDR1 KGHSH and CDR2 LQKENI. CDR3: CASSPNEGIGTEAFF. Written as DNA, the CDR3 is TGTGCCAGCTCACCGAACGAGGGGATAGGCACTGAAGCTTTCTTT.

A note on this clonotype: The junction departs from germline at one end; a sequencing error may be responsible. The V call is TRBV5-4, the J call TRBJ1-1; 9 nucleotides line up with TRBD1. Germline CDR1 SGHNT, CDR2 YYREEE (reference sequence). The CDR3 is 15 amino acids. The CDR3 here is CTSIQWGQGKAGAFF. For the CDR3, the DNA is TGTACCAGCATCCAGTGGGGACAGGGTAAAGCGGGAGCTTTCTTT.

This clonotype was found many times. This chain connects TRBV27 to TRBJ1-1, with D hard to call. Germline assignment: CDR1 MNHEY and CDR2 SMNVEV (reference sequence). There are 15 residues in the CDR3. The V and J ends lost 5 bases and 1 base respectively, with 14 bases between them. The CDR3 reads CASSPYGRQNTEAFF. In DNA form, the CDR3 reads TGTGCCAGCAGTCCTTACGGCAGGCAGAACACTGAAGCTTTCTTT.

This rearrangement joins TRBV3-1 to TRBJ2-1; D unresolved. V lost 4 bases and J lost 8, with 12 bases in between. Germline assignment: CDR1 LGHDT and CDR2 YNNKEL (reference sequence). The CDR3 contains 13 residues. CDR3: CASSPSNAHEQFF. DNA for the CDR3: TGTGCCAGCAGCCCCAGCAATGCACATGAGCAGTTCTTC.

This clonotype was detected a few times. The rearrangement joins TRBV28 to TRBJ1-5, with D perhaps TRBD1 (5 bases). In germline, CDR1 is MDHEN, CDR2 SYDVKM. The V gene lost 5 bases and the J gene lost 5 bases, with 16 bases spanning the gap. The CDR3 is made up of 15 amino acids. The CDR3 is CASSPGGRAHQPQHF. CDR3 coding DNA: TGTGCCAGCAGTCCAGGTGGCAGGGCCCATCAGCCCCAGCATTTT.

This clonotype was picked up many times. This rearrangement joins TRBV20-1 to TRBJ2-3, with D perhaps matching TRBD2 (5 bases). This CDR3 comprises 14 residues. Germline V lookup: CDR1 DFQATT, CDR2 SNEGSKA (reference sequence). V lost 1 base and J 0 bases, leaving 8 bases between the germline ends. The CDR3 region has the DNA TGCAGTGCTAGAGGAAGCGGCAGCACAGATACGCAGTATTTT. Its translation: CSARGSGSTDTQYF.

V usage is TRBV19 and J usage is TRBJ2-1, with TRBD2 matching over 15 bases. CDR1 is LNHDA and CDR2 is SQIVND in the germline V gene (reference sequence). The CDR3 is 15 residues long. The ends lost 7 bases at V and 10 bases at J; junction bases unmatched: 8. CDR3 bases: TGTGCCAGTACTCACGGACTAGCGGGAGGGGGGGAGCAGTTCTTC. It specifies CASTHGLAGGGEQFF.

At least ten counts were recorded for this clonotype. As DNA, the CDR3 is TGCAGTGCTAGAGGTGACCGTAGCGGCTATAATTCACCCCTCCACTTT. This codes for CSARGDRSGYNSPLHF. This chain links TRBV20-1 with TRBJ1-6; D gene ambiguous. Trimming cost V 1 base and J 3 bases, with 13 bases left between them. This CDR3 is 16 amino acids long. The germline gives CDR1 DFQATT, CDR2 SNEGSKA (reference sequence).

V is TRBV2 and J is TRBJ2-3; D is perhaps TRBD2 (5 bases). This CDR3 region has 18 residues. From germline, CDR1 is SNHLY and CDR2 FYNNEI. V was clipped by 2 bases and J by 5 bases, with 23 bases between them. The CDR3 DNA sequence: TGTGCCAGCAGTGAAAGCGCGGTCTATTCGGGGTTGATAGATACGCAGTATTTT. Its translation is CASSESAVYSGLIDTQYF. Together with reference TRBV2 and TRBJ2-3, the CDR3 gives the full variable domain: EPEVTQTPSHQVTQMGQEVILRCVPISNHLYFYWYRQILGQKVEFLVSFYNNEISEKSEIFDDQFSVERPDGSNFTLKIRSTKLEDSAMYFCASSESAVYSGLIDTQYFGPGTRLTVL.

The rearrangement links TRBV19 to TRBJ2-1, with 11 positions matching TRBD2. CDR1 is LNHDA, CDR2 SQIVND, per germline (reference sequence). The J segment lost 8 bases and the V segment lost 3 bases, leaving 9 bases of the junction unmatched. CDR3 size: 16 residues. CDR3 sequence: CASSILSGGATDEQFF. The CDR3 DNA reads TGTGCCAGTAGTATTCTTAGCGGGGGGGCCACCGATGAGCAGTTCTTC. The full variable domain, in which reference TRBV19 and TRBJ2-1 provide the parts outside the CDR3, is DGGITQSPKYLFRKEGQNVTLSCEQNLNHDAMYWYRQDPGQGLRLIYYSQIVNDFQKGDIAEGYSVSREKKESFPLTVTSAQKNPTAFYLCASSILSGGATDEQFFGPGTRLTVL.

This clonotype was recorded many times. The V call is TRBV5-1, the J call TRBJ2-7; TRBD1 agrees at 9 bases. This CDR3 has 15 amino acids. Germline V CDR1 and CDR2: SGHRS, YFSETQ. V trimming: 4 bases; J trimming: 3 bases; junction bases outside the gene matches: 8. CDR3 amino acids: CASSGGTGTDYEQYF. The CDR3, as DNA: TGCGCCAGCAGCGGAGGGACAGGGACGGACTACGAGCAGTACTTC.

This clonotype was detected many times. The chain links TRBV20-1 to TRBJ2-7, with D uncertain. Germline assignment: CDR1 DFQATT and CDR2 SNEGSKA (reference sequence). V lost 2 bases and J lost 0, with 5 bases in between. This CDR3 has 12 amino acids. CDR3 sequence reads: CSARPSSYEQYF. The DNA for the CDR3 is TGCAGTGCTAGACCCTCCTCCTACGAGCAGTACTTC.

The chain has TRBV6-5 and TRBJ2-7; TRBD1 agrees at 8 bases. V shed 2 bases and J 1 base; nucleotides not matched to a gene: 7. Germline loops: CDR1 MNHEY, CDR2 SVGAGI. The CDR3 extends over 16 amino acids. The CDR3 here is CASSYTDRGVSYEQYF. The CDR3 DNA sequence: TGTGCCAGCAGTTACACAGACAGGGGAGTATCCTACGAGCAGTACTTC.